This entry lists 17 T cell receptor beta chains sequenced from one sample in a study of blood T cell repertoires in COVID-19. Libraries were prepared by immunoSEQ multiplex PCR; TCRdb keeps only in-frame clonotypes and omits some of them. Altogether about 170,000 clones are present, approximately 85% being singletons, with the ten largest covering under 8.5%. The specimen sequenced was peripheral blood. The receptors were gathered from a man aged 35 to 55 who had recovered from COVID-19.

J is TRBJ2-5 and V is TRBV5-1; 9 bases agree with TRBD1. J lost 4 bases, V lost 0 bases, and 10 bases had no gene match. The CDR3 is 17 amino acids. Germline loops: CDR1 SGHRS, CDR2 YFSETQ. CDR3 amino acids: CASSLEFVSDRGETQYF. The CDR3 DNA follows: TGCGCCAGCAGCTTGGAATTTGTCTCGGACAGGGGAGAGACCCAGTACTTC. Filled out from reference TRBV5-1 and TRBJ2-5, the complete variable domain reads KAGVTQTPRYLIKTRGQQVTLSCSPISGHRSVSWYQQTPGQGLQFLFEYFSETQRNKGNFPGRFSGRQFSNSRSEMNVSTLELGDSALYLCASSLEFVSDRGETQYFGPGTRLLVL.

The CDR3 reads CASSADRGGEAFF. Here the CDR3 DNA reads TGTGCCAGCAGTGCGGACAGGGGGGGGGAAGCTTTCTTT. The rearrangement joins TRBV2 to TRBJ1-1; 10 bases match TRBD1. With V trimmed by 4 bases and J by 8 bases, 4 bases remained unmatched. Germline CDR1 and CDR2: SNHLY and FYNNEI. CDR3 length: 13 amino acids.

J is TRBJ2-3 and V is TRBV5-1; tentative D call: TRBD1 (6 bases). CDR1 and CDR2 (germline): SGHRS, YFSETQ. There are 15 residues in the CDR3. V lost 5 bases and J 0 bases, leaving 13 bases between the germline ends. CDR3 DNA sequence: TGCGCCAGCAGGCCGGACAGTACGAGCACAGATACGCAGTATTTT. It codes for CASRPDSTSTDTQYF.

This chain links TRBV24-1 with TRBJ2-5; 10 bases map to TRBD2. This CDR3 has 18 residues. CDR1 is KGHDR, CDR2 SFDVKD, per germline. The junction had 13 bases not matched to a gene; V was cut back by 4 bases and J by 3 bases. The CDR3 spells CATSDSPGASGSEETQYF. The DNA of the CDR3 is TGTGCCACCAGTGACTCCCCTGGGGCTAGCGGGAGTGAAGAGACCCAGTACTTC.

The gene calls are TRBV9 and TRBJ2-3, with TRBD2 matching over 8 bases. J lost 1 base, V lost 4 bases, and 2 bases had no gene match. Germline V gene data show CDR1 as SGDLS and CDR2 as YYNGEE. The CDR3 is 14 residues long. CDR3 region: CASSTTSGTDTQYF. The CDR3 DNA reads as TGTGCCAGCAGCACGACTAGCGGCACAGATACGCAGTATTTT.

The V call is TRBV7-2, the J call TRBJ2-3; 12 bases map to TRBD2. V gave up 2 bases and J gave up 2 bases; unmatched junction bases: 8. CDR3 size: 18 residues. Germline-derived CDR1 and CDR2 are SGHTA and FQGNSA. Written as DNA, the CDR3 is TGTGCCAGCAGCTTAACGCTAGCGGGGGGGCCGATCACAGATACGCAGTATTTT. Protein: CASSLTLAGGPITDTQYF.

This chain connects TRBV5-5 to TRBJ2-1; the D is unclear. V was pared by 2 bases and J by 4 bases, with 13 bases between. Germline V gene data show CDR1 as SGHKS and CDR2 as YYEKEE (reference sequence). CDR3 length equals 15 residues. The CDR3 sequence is CASSFAQTTYNEQFF. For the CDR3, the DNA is TGTGCCAGCAGCTTTGCACAAACTACATACAATGAGCAGTTCTTC.

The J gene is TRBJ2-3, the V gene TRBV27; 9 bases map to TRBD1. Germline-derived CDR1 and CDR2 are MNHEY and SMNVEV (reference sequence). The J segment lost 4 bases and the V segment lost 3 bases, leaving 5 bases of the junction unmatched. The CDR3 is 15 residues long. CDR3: CASSFTGQGPDTQYF. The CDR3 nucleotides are TGTGCCAGCAGTTTCACGGGACAGGGTCCAGATACGCAGTATTTT.

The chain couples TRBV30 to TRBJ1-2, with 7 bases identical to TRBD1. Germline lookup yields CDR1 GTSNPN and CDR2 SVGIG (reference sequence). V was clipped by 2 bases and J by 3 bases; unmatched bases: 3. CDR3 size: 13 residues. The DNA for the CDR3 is TGTGCCTGGAGTCGGGACAGCGACTATGGCTACACCTTC. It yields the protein CAWSRDSDYGYTF. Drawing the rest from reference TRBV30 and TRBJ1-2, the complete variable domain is SQTIHQWPATLVQPVGSPLSLECTVEGTSNPNLYWYRQAAGRGLQLLFYSVGIGQISSEVPQNLSASRPQDRQFILSSKKLLLSDSGFYLCAWSRDSDYGYTFGSGTRLTVV.

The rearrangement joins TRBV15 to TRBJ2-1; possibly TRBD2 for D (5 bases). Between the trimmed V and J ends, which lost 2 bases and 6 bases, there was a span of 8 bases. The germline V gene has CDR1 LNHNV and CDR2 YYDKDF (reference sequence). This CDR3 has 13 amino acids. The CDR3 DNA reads TGTGCCACCAGCAGACTAGCTTTCAATGAGCAGTTCTTC. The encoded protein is CATSRLAFNEQFF. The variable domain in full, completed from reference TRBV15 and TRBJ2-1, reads DAMVIQNPRYQVTQFGKPVTLSCSQTLNHNVMYWYQQKSSQAPKLLFHYYDKDFNNEADTPDNFQSRRPNTSFCFLDIRSPGLGDTAMYLCATSRLAFNEQFFGPGTRLTVL.

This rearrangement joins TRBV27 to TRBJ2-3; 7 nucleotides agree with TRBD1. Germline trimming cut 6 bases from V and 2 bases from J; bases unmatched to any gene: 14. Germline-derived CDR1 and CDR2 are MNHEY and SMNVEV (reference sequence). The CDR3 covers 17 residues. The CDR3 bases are TGTGCCAGCAGCCCCACCGGGACAGCGCTTCTCACAGATACGCAGTATTTT. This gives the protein CASSPTGTALLTDTQYF.

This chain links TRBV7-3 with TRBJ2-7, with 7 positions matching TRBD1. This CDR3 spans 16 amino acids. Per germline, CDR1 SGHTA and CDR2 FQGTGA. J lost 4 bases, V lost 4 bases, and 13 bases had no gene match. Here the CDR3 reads CASSSGPRDRIYEQYF. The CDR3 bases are TGTGCCAGCAGCTCCGGCCCCCGGGACAGAATATACGAGCAGTACTTC.

The CDR3 coding sequence is TGTGCCAGCAGTTTAGGCAGGGTCCGGGAGCCCCAGCATTTT. This translates into CASSLGRVREPQHF. The chain combines TRBV27 with TRBJ1-5; D is possibly TRBD1 (5 bases). V was clipped by 2 bases and J by 8 bases, with 13 bases between them. Germline assignment: CDR1 MNHEY and CDR2 SMNVEV (reference sequence). The CDR3 runs 14 residues.

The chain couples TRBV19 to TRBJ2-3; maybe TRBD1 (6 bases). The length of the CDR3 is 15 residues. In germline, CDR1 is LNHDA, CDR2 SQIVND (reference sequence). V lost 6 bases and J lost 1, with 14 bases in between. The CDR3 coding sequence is TGTGCCAGTAGCGACCTTAACAGGGGCACAGATACGCAGTATTTT. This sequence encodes CASSDLNRGTDTQYF.

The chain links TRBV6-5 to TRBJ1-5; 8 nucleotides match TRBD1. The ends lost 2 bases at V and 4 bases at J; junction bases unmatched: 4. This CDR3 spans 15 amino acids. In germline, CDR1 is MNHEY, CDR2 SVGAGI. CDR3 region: CASSYRTGPNQPQHF. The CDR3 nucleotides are TGTGCCAGCAGTTACAGGACAGGGCCTAATCAGCCCCAGCATTTT.

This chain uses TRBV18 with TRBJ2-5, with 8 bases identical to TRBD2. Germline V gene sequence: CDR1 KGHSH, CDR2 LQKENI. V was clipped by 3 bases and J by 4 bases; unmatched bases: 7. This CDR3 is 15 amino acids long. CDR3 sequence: CASSPRGAGGETQYF. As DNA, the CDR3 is TGTGCCAGCTCACCTCGTGGCGCGGGAGGAGAGACCCAGTACTTC.

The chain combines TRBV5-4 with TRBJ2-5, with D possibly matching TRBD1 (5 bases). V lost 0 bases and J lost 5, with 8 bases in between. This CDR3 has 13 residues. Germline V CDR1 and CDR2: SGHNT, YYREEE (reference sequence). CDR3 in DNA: TGTGCCAGCAGCTTGGGGGCAGGGGAGACCCAGTACTTC. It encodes CASSLGAGETQYF.